These 14 T cell receptor beta chains came from one sample sequenced in a study of regulatory T cells in long-lasting Graves disease. Arm-PCR of CDR3 regions and iRepertoire HTBI primers were the basis on which TCR beta libraries were built. MiXCR, applied by TCRdb to the multiplex PCR reads, yields one record per CDR3 protein. The sample contains roughly 500,000 distinct CDR3 sequences, about a fifth of which appear only once. Described time point: persistent/refractory GD, antithyroid drugs over 5 years with positive TRAb. The TCR library was made from RNA extracted from PBMCs. Specimen: peripheral blood mononuclear cells (PBMCs), collected when the disease was refractory, from a patient treated with antithyroid drugs. These receptor sequences come from a female donor with Graves disease.

This sequence joins TRBV6-2 or TRBV6-3 and TRBJ2-4; D unresolved. This CDR3 is built from 15 residues. Germline V gives CDR1 MNHEY, CDR2 SVGEGT. V lost 4 bases, J lost 4 bases, and 14 bases lay in between. The CDR3 DNA is TGTGCCAGCAGTTCAAAACAGAAGATTAAAAACATTCAGTACTTC. This gives the protein CASSSKQKIKNIQYF.

The sample holds many counts of this clonotype. The conserved closing phenylalanine or tryptophan is absent in this CDR3, likely reflecting a read error. No DNA is shown, since the ends of the CDR3 on it are uncertain; the CDR3 is the one TCRdb lists. CDR3 residues: CASSWGSGR. This rearrangement joins TRBV7-3 to TRBJ1-1. Both ends counted, the CDR3 spans 9 residues. CDR1 is SGHTA, CDR2 FQGTGA, per germline.

With respect to this clonotype: The junction departs from the called germline gene at one end, perhaps through a read error. The genes are TRBV5-8 and TRBJ2-7; 10 positions agree with TRBD1. From germline, CDR1 is SGHTS and CDR2 YDEGEE. The CDR3 runs to 15 residues. CDR3 DNA sequence: TGTGCCAGCAGCTGGAACCGACAGGGGGCTGAGGAGCAGTGCTTC. Residues: CASSWNRQGAEEQCF.

This clonotype came up a few times. V and J are TRBV19 and TRBJ1-5, with D possibly matching TRBD1 (5 bases). The CDR3 has 17 amino acids. Per germline, CDR1 LNHDA and CDR2 SQIVND (reference sequence). The V and J ends lost 1 base and 0 bases respectively, with 13 bases between them. In DNA form, the CDR3 reads TGTGCCAGTAGTATAGGGGACCGGGGGGTTAGCAATCAGCCCCAGCATTTT. Residues: CASSIGDRGVSNQPQHF. The variable domain in full, completed from reference TRBV19 and TRBJ1-5, reads DGGITQSPKYLFRKEGQNVTLSCEQNLNHDAMYWYRQDPGQGLRLIYYSQIVNDFQKGDIAEGYSVSREKKESFPLTVTSAQKNPTAFYLCASSIGDRGVSNQPQHFGDGTRLSIL.

This clonotype was recorded at least ten times. This chain connects TRBV15 to TRBJ1-2; TRBD1 is a possible D gene (5 bases). Trimming left V 4 bases short and J 3 bases short, with 12 bases between. The germline V gene has CDR1 LNHNV and CDR2 YYDKDF (reference sequence). This CDR3 region has 14 residues. CDR3 loop: CATSTGQGDYGYTF. The CDR3 DNA follows: TGTGCCACCAGCACGGGGCAGGGCGACTATGGCTACACCTTC.

There are a few counts of this clonotype. The genes are TRBV7-2 and TRBJ2-5; 11 bases are shared with TRBD2. CDR1 SGHTA and CDR2 FQGNSA come from the germline V gene. This CDR3 comprises 13 residues. The CDR3 here is CISGALAGGTQYF. The CDR3 region has the DNA TGTATCTCTGGGGCGCTAGCGGGGGGGACCCAGTACTTC. Supplemented by reference TRBV7-2 and TRBJ2-5, the full variable domain reads GAGVSQSPSNKVTEKGKDVELRCDPISGHTALYWYRQSLGQGLEFLIYFQGNSAPDKSGLPSDRFSAERTGGSVSTLTIQRTQQEDSAVYLCISGALAGGTQYFGPGTRLLVL.

This clonotype appeared many times. The V and J genes are TRBV28 and TRBJ1-6, with a tentative D call TRBD1 (5 bases). Germline CDR1 reads MDHEN; CDR2 reads SYDVKM. Trimming took 7 bases from V and 1 from J, leaving 8 bases between them. The CDR3 runs to 14 residues. CDR3 amino acids: CASIPGSYNSPLHF. CDR3 in DNA: TGTGCCAGCATTCCAGGGTCCTATAATTCACCCCTCCACTTT.

In this sample, this clonotype turned up a few times. The chain carries TRBV10-3 and TRBJ2-7, with TRBD2 identical over 13 bases. CDR1 and CDR2 from the germline V gene are ENHRY and SYGVKD. CDR3 length: 16 amino acids. J lost 6 bases, V lost 6 bases, and 11 bases had no gene match. The CDR3 sequence is CAIREPGTSGILEQYF. Here the CDR3 DNA reads TGTGCCATCAGGGAGCCCGGGACTAGCGGGATTCTCGAGCAGTACTTC.

A note on this clonotype: This clone may be a read error of a much larger clone one base away. This CDR3 reads CASGTVTGGSPLHF. The CDR3 DNA sequence: TGTGCCAGCGGCACCGTGACAGGGGGCTCACCCCTCCACTTT. V and J are TRBV27 and TRBJ1-6, with 10 bases matching TRBD1. V gave up 8 bases and J gave up 10 bases; unmatched junction bases: 8. CDR1 and CDR2 from the germline V gene are MNHEY and SMNVEV (reference sequence). CDR3 length: 14 residues.

This sequence joins TRBV7-2 and TRBJ1-5; no firm D call. Between the trimmed V and J ends, which lost 5 bases and 2 bases, there was a span of 16 bases. Germline loops: CDR1 SGHTA, CDR2 FQGNSA. This CDR3 is 16 amino acids long. The CDR3 DNA reads as TGTGCCAGCAGCCCAAGAGAGGGCGCGGGCAATCAGCCCCAGCATTTT. It translates to CASSPREGAGNQPQHF.

This clonotype was found a few times. The V gene is TRBV10-1, the J gene TRBJ2-2; 9 bases fit TRBD1. Per the germline V gene, CDR1 is WNHNN and CDR2 is SYGVQD (reference sequence). The CDR3 contains 14 residues. J was trimmed by 6 bases and V by 3 bases; bases with no gene match: 2. CDR3 bases: TGCGCCAGCAGTGATGGACAGGGGTCCGGGGAGCTGTTTTTT. This gives the protein CASSDGQGSGELFF.

The chain uses TRBV6-2 or TRBV6-3 and TRBJ1-3; D call uncertain. The V gene lost 0 bases and the J gene lost 2 bases, with 11 bases spanning the gap. The CDR3 is 16 residues long. CDR1 MNHEY and CDR2 SVGEGT come from the germline V gene. The CDR3 DNA sequence: TGTGCCAGCAGTTACTCTCCGTCCTTGGCTGGAAACACCATATATTTT. Translation gives CASSYSPSLAGNTIYF.

This clonotype was observed many times. V gene TRBV11-2 combines with J gene TRBJ1-2, with 12 bases aligning to TRBD1. V shed 5 bases and J 8 bases; nucleotides not matched to a gene: 12. Germline CDR1 is SGHAT and CDR2 is FQNNGV. The CDR3 contains 16 residues. CDR3 coding DNA: TGTGCCAGCAGCCCCGGGACAGGGGGCCTAAGAGGAGGCTACACCTTC. The encoded protein is CASSPGTGGLRGGYTF.

This chain uses TRBV4-1 with TRBJ1-5; no clear D. This CDR3 spans 14 amino acids. Germline assignment: CDR1 MGHRA and CDR2 YSYEKL. V was pared by 0 bases and J by 6 bases, with 9 bases between. CDR3 in DNA: TGCGCCAGCAGCCAAGAAGGGTTTGTTCAGCCCCAGCATTTT. Amino acids: CASSQEGFVQPQHF.